A selection of T cell receptor beta chains follows, all from one sample in a study of T cells in Graves' hyperthyroidism and ophthalmopathy. TCRdb itself ran the multiplex PCR reads through MiXCR, one entry per CDR3 protein. The table shows under 350,000 distinct CDR3 sequences, with 20% to 25% occurring only once. Sequenced: blood. These receptors were taken from a woman between 50 and 59 years old with Graves' hyperthyroidism. Each CDR3 is given with its conserved first and last residue. The D gene is left open where the match is weak. The listing skips clone size in some rows; elsewhere it reads once, few, many or a size class.

CDR3aa	CDR3nt	d_gene	abundance	v_gene	j_gene
CATSDLNTEAFF	TGTGCCACCAGTGATTTGAACACTGAAGCTTTCTTT	.	many	TRBV24-1	TRBJ1-1
CSARVPGPDTQYF	TGCAGTGCTAGAGTCCCGGGTCCAGATACGCAGTATTTT	.	many	TRBV20-1	TRBJ2-3
CASSLIPPGGNTEAFF	TGTGCCAGCAGCCTAATCCCCCCAGGGGGCAACACTGAAGCTTTCTTT	TRBD1	many	TRBV7-3	TRBJ1-1
CASSPSGQHGNQPQHF	TGTGCCAGCAGTCCCTCGGGACAGCACGGCAATCAGCCCCAGCATTTT	TRBD1	many	TRBV12-3/TRBV12-4	TRBJ1-5
CAISESRLAVSTDTQYF	TGTGCCATCAGTGAGTCGAGGCTAGCGGTTAGCACAGATACGCAGTATTTT	TRBD2	few	TRBV10-3	TRBJ2-3
CASRGQGASVSPLHF	TGTGCCAGCAGGGGACAGGGGGCATCGGTTTCACCCCTCCACTTT	TRBD1	few	TRBV27	TRBJ1-6
CASRPSSSYNSPLHF	TGTGCCAGCAGGCCAAGTAGCTCCTATAATTCACCCCTCCACTTT	.	few	TRBV2	TRBJ1-6
CASSLSPPGQGFDTQYF	TGTGCCAGCTCACTATCGCCGCCGGGACAGGGATTTGATACGCAGTATTTT	TRBD1	many	TRBV18	TRBJ2-3
CSAGAREVKTQYF	TGCAGTGCTGGGGCCAGGGAAGTAAAGACCCAGTACTTC	.	few	TRBV20-1	TRBJ2-5
CASSLATSGSGTQYF	TGCGCCAGCAGCTTGGCGACTAGCGGGAGTGGTACGCAGTATTTT	TRBD2	few	TRBV5-1	TRBJ2-3
CASSLKQTPLHF	TGTGCCAGCAGCTTGAAACAGACACCCCTCCACTTT	.	few	TRBV5-6	TRBJ1-6
CASSLGTSPGEQYF	TGTGCCAGCTCACTCGGGACGAGTCCGGGGGAGCAGTACTTC	.	many	TRBV18	TRBJ2-7
CASSPVGPNYGYTF	TGCGCCAGCAGCCCGGTGGGACCGAACTATGGCTACACCTTC	.	.	TRBV4-1	TRBJ1-2
CASSILGLAVYEQYF	TGTGCCAGTAGTATTCTGGGACTAGCGGTTTACGAGCAGTACTTC	TRBD2	many	TRBV19	TRBJ2-7
CASSRGSSGATGELFF	TGTGCCAGCAGCCGTGGATCTAGCGGCGCCACCGGGGAGCTGTTTTTT	TRBD2	.	TRBV3-1	TRBJ2-2
CASSARGRNSPLHF	TGTGCCAGCAGTGCCAGGGGGCGAAATTCACCCCTCCACTTT	TRBD1	.	TRBV6-1	TRBJ1-6
CASSEGSFSGNTIYF	TGTGCCAGCAGTGAAGGCTCGTTTTCTGGAAACACCATATATTTT	.	.	TRBV6-1	TRBJ1-3
CAWRTSGSGTGELFF	TGTGCCTGGAGGACTAGCGGGAGTGGAACCGGGGAGCTGTTTTTT	TRBD2	.	TRBV30	TRBJ2-2
CASSSEGAANYGYTF	TGCGCCAGCAGCAGCGAGGGGGCAGCTAACTATGGCTACACCTTC	TRBD1	once	TRBV4-1	TRBJ1-2
CSARVTAETQYF	TGCAGTGCTAGAGTGACCGCGGAGACCCAGTACTTC	.	many	TRBV20-1	TRBJ2-5
CASSELASGGLNEQFF	TGTGCCAGCAGTGAACTGGCTAGCGGCGGACTCAATGAGCAGTTCTTC	TRBD2	many	TRBV25-1	TRBJ2-1
CASRQGGYEQYF	TGTGCCAGCAGACAGGGGGGCTACGAGCAGTACTTC	TRBD1	many	TRBV6-1	TRBJ2-7
CASSQEPGPDTEAFF	TGCGCCAGCAGCCAAGAGCCGGGACCTGATACTGAAGCTTTCTTT	.	.	TRBV5-1	TRBJ1-1
CASSLGGGGSDTQYF	TGCGCCAGCAGTCTAGGCGGGGGGGGCTCAGATACGCAGTATTTT	TRBD2	few	TRBV10-2	TRBJ2-3
CASSMLAGATGELFF	TGTGCCAGTAGTATGCTAGCGGGGGCCACCGGGGAGCTGTTTTTT	TRBD2	.	TRBV19	TRBJ2-2
CASSLPRDRVNSPLHF	TGTGCCAGCTCACTCCCCCGGGACAGGGTTAATTCACCCCTCCACTTT	TRBD1	many	TRBV18	TRBJ1-6
CASSSDGGSSYNEQFF	TGTGCCAGCAGTTCGGACGGGGGGAGCTCCTACAATGAGCAGTTCTTC	TRBD2	many	TRBV27	TRBJ2-1
CSASAGPGLSRETQYF	TGCAGTGCTAGCGCCGGTCCGGGACTGTCTCGAGAGACCCAGTACTTC	.	many	TRBV20-1	TRBJ2-5
CASSRDGTGGINIQYF	TGTGCCAGCAGTCGTGACGGGACAGGGGGAATAAACATTCAGTACTTC	TRBD1	.	TRBV6-1	TRBJ2-4
CASSKLQSTNYGYTF	TGTGCCAGCAGTAAGTTACAGAGTACTAACTATGGCTACACCTTC	.	.	TRBV2	TRBJ1-2
CASSVVSPGGPPNTGELFF	TGTGCCAGCAGCGTAGTTTCTCCCGGGGGGCCGCCGAACACCGGGGAGCTGTTTTTT	.	.	TRBV9	TRBJ2-2
CASSLEQYQETQYF	TGTGCCAGCAGCTTAGAGCAGTACCAAGAGACCCAGTACTTC	.	many	TRBV7-9	TRBJ2-5
CASSWRGWTEAFF	TGTGCCAGCAGCTGGAGGGGGTGGACTGAAGCTTTCTTT	.	many	TRBV27	TRBJ1-1